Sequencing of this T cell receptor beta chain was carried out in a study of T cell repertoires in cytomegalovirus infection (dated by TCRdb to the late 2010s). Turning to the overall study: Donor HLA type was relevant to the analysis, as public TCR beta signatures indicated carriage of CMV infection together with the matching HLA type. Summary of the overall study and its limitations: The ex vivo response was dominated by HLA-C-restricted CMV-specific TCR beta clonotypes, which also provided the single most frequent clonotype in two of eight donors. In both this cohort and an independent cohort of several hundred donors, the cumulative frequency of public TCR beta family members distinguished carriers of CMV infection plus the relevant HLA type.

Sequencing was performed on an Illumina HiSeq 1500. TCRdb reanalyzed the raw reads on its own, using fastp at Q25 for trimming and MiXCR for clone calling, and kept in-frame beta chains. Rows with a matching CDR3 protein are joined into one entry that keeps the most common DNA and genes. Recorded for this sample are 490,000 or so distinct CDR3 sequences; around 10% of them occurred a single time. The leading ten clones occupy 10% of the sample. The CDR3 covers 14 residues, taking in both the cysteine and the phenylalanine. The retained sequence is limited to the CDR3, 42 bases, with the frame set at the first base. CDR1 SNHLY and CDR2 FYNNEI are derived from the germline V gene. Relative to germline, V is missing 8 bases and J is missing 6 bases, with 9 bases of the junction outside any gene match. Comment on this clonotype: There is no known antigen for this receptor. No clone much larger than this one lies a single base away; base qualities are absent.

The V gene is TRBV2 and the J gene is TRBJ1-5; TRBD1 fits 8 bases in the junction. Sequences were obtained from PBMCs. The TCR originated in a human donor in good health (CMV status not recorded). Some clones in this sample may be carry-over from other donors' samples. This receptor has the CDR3 CASATQGASQPQHF. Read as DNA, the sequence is TGTGCCAGCGCTACCCAGGGGGCTAGTCAGCCCCAGCATTTT.